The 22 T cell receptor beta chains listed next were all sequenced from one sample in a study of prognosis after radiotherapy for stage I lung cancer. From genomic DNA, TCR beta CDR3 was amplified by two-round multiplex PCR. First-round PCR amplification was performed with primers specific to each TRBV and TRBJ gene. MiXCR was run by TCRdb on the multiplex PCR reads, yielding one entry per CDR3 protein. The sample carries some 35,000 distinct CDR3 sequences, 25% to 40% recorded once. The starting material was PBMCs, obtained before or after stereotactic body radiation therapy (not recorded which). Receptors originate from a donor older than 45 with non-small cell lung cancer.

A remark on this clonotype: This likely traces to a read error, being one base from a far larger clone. As DNA, the CDR3 is TGTGCCAGCAGTGAAGTGTCGGGATATGAAGCTTTCTTT. Residues: CASSEVSGYEAFF. V usage is TRBV6-4 and J usage is TRBJ1-1; D gene unclear. The germline V gene has CDR1 MRHNA and CDR2 SNTAGT. The CDR3 is 13 amino acids. V shed 3 bases and J shed 7 bases, with 12 bases lying between them.

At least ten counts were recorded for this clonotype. The CDR3 is CASSQPGAGGYTF. For the CDR3, the DNA is TGTGCCAGCAGCCAACCGGGGGCGGGTGGCTACACCTTC. The rearrangement joins TRBV14 to TRBJ1-2; tentative D call: TRBD1 (6 bases). CDR1 and CDR2 (germline): SGHDN, FVKESK. Deletions cut 2 bases from V and 7 bases from J, with 11 bases between. The CDR3 extends over 13 amino acids.

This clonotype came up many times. The CDR3 region has the DNA TGTGCCAGCAGGCTAGCGGGAACCTACGAGCAGTACTTC. This sequence encodes CASRLAGTYEQYF. This chain joins TRBV2 and TRBJ2-7; 9 bases are shared with TRBD2. Germline CDR1 reads SNHLY; CDR2 reads FYNNEI. The V gene end was trimmed by 6 bases and the J gene end by 2 bases; junction bases not matched to a gene: 2. The CDR3 loop spans 13 amino acids.

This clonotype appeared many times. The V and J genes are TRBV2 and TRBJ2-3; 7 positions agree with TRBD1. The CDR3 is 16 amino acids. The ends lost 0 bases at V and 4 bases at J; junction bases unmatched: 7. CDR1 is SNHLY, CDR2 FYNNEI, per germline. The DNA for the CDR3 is TGTGCCAGCAGTGAAGCAGGGGGCCATGCCTCAGATACGCAGTATTTT. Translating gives CASSEAGGHASDTQYF.

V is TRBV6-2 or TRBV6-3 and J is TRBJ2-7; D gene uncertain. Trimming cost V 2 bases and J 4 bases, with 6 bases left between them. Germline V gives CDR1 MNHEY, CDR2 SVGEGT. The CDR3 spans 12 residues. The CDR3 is CASSYLTYEQYF. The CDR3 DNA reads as TGTGCCAGCAGTTACCTCACGTACGAGCAGTACTTC.

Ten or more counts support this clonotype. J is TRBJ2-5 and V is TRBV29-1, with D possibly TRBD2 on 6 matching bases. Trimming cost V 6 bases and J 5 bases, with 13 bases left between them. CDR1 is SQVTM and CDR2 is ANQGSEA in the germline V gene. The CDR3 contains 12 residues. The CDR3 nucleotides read TGCAGCGTGAAGACTAGAATGGAGACCCAGTACTTC. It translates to CSVKTRMETQYF.

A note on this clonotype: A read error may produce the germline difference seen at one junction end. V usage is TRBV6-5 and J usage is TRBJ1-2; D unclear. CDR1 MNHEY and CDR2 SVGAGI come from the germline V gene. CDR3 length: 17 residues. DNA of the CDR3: TGTGCCAGCAGTTACTCCCCCATACTCCCGGGTTTCTATGGCTACACTTTC. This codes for CASSYSPILPGFYGYTF.

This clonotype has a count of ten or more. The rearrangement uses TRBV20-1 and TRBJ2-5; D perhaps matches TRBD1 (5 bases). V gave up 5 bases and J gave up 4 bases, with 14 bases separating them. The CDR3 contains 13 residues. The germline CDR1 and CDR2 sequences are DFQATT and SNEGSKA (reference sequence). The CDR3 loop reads CSAARQLSETQYF. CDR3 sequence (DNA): TGCAGTGCTGCCCGACAGTTATCAGAGACCCAGTACTTC.

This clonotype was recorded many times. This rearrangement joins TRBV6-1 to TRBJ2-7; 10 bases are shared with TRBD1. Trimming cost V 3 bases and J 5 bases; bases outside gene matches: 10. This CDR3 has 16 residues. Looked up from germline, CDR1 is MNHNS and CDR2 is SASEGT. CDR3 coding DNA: TGTGCCAGCAGTGATGGGACCGGGACAGGGGCCCACGAGCAGTACTTC. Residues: CASSDGTGTGAHEQYF.

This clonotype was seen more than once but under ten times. CDR3 nucleotide sequence: TGCAGCGTGAGGACAGGGGGCCGAGGGACTGAAGCTTTCTTT. Translating it yields CSVRTGGRGTEAFF. The chain recombines TRBV29-1 with TRBJ1-1, with TRBD1 identical over 11 bases. This CDR3 has 14 amino acids. The germline V gene has CDR1 SQVTM and CDR2 ANQGSEA. J lost 5 bases, V lost 6 bases, and 8 bases had no gene match.

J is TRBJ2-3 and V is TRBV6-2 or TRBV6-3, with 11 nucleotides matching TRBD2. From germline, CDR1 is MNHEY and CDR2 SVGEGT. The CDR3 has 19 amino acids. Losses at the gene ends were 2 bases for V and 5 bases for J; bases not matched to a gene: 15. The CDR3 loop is CASSYDSGRAGIGRDTQYF. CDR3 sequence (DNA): TGTGCCAGCAGTTACGATAGCGGGAGGGCCGGAATCGGCAGAGATACGCAGTATTTT.

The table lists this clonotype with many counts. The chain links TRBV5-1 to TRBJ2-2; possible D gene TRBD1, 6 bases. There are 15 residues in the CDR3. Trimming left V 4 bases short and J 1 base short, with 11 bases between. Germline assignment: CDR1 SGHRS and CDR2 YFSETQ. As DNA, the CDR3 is TGCGCCAGCAGCCCCGGACAGCTGAACACCGGGGAGCTGTTTTTT. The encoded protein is CASSPGQLNTGELFF. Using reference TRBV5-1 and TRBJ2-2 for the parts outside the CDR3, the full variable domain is KAGVTQTPRYLIKTRGQQVTLSCSPISGHRSVSWYQQTPGQGLQFLFEYFSETQRNKGNFPGRFSGRQFSNSRSEMNVSTLELGDSALYLCASSPGQLNTGELFFGEGSRLTVL.

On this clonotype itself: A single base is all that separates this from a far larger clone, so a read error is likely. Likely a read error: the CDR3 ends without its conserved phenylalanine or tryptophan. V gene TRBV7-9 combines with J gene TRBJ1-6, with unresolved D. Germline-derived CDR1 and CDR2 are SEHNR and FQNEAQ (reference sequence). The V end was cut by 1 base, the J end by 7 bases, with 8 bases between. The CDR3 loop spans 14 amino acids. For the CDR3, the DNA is TGTGCCAGCAGCTTAGTGCAAGGAAATTCACCCCTCCACTCT. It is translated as CASSLVQGNSPLHS.

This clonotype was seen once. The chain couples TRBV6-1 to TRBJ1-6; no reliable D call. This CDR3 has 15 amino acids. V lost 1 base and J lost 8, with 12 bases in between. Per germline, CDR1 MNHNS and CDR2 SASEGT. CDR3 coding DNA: TGTGCCAGCAGTGAAGGCGGATGGTTCTATTCACCCCTCCACTTT. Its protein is CASSEGGWFYSPLHF.

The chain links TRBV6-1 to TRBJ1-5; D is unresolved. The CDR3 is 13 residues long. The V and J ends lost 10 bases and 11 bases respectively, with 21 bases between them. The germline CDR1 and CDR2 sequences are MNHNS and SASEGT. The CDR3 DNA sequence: TGTGCCACTCGGGGATTATTTTACCGGACCCAGCATTTT. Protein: CATRGLFYRTQHF.

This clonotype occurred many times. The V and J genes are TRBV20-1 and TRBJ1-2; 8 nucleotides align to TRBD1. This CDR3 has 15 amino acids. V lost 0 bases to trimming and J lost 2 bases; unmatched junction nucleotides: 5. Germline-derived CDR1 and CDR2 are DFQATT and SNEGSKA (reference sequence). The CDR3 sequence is CSAREPTGANYGYTF. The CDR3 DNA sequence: TGCAGTGCTAGAGAACCGACAGGGGCCAACTATGGCTACACCTTC.

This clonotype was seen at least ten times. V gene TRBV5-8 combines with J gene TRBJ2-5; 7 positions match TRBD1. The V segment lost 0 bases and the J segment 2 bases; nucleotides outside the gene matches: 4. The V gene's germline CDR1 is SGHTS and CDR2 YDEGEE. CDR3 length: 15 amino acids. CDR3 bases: TGTGCCAGCAGCTTGGCCAGGGACAGTCAAGAGACCCAGTACTTC. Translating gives CASSLARDSQETQYF.

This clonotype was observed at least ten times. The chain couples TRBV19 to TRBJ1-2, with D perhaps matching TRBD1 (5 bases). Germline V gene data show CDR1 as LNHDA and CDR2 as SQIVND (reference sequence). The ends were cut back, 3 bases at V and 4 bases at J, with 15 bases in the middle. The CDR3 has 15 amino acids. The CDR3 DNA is TGTGCCAGTAGTATCATAGGGACGGACTCCTATGGCTACACCTTC. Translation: CASSIIGTDSYGYTF.

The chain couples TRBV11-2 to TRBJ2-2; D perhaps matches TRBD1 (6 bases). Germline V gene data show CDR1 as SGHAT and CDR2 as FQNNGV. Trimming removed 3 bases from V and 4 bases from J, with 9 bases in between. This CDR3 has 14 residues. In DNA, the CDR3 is TGTGCCAGCAGCTTGTCAGGGGTCACCGGGGAGCTGTTTTTT. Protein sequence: CASSLSGVTGELFF.

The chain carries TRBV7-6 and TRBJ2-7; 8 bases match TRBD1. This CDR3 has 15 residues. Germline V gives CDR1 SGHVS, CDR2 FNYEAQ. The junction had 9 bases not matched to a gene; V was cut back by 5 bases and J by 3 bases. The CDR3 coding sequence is TGTGCCAGCAGCCACACACAGGGGGACCTCTACGAGCAGTACTTC. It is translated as CASSHTQGDLYEQYF. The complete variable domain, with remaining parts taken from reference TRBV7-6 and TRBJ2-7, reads GAGVSQSPRYKVTKRGQDVALRCDPISGHVSLYWYRQALGQGPEFLTYFNYEAQQDKSGLPNDRFSAERPEGSISTLTIQRTEQRDSAMYRCASSHTQGDLYEQYFGPGTRLTVT.

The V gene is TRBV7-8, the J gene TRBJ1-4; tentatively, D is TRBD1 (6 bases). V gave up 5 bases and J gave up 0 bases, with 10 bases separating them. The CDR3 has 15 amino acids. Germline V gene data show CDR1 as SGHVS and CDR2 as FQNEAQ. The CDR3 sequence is CASSPRGTTNEKLFF. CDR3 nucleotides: TGTGCCAGCAGCCCCAGGGGAACAACTAATGAAAAACTGTTTTTT.

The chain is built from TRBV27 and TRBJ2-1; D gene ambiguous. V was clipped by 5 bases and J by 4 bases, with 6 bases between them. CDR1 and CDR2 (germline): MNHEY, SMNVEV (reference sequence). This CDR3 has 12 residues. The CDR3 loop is CASSQMYNEQFF. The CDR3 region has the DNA TGTGCCAGCAGTCAAATGTACAATGAGCAGTTCTTC.